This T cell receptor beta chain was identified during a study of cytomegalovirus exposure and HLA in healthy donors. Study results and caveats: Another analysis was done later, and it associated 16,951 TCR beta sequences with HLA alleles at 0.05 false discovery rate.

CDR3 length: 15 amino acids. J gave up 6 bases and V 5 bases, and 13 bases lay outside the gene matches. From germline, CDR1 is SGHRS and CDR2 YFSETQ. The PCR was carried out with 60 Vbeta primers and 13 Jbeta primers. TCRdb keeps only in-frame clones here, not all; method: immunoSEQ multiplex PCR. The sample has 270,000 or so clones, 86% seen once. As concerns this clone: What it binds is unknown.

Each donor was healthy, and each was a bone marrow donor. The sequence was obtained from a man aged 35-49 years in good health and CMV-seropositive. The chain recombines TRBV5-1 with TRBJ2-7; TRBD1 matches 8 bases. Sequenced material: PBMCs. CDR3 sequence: CASRPGTGRESEQYF. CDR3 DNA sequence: TGCGCCAGCAGACCGGGGACAGGTAGGGAGAGCGAGCAGTACTTC.